The rows below give T cell receptor beta chains drawn from one sample of a study of cytomegalovirus exposure and HLA in healthy donors. TCRdb's table, derived via immunoSEQ multiplex PCR, lists solely in-frame clones and lacks some. The sample holds hundreds of thousands of clones, just over 85% seen once. What was sequenced was PBMCs. These receptors were taken from a woman aged 18-29 years in good health and CMV-seronegative. Each CDR3 is given with its conserved first and last residue. Fields, in order: J gene, V gene, clone size, CDR3 protein. The size entry is marked missing in some rows and otherwise reads once, few, many or a size class.

J: TRBJ2-2; V: TRBV10-1; size: .; CDR3: CATNGSGRGTGELFF
J: TRBJ2-1; V: TRBV27; size: .; CDR3: CASSLMWTSSYNEQFF
J: TRBJ2-3; V: TRBV19; size: .; CDR3: CASSIRGYVLPSTDTQYF
J: TRBJ2-1; V: TRBV5-1; size: .; CDR3: CASSLGQGHNEQFF
J: TRBJ1-5; V: TRBV5-1; size: .; CDR3: CASSPSGDSNQPQHF
J: TRBJ2-7; V: TRBV6-5; size: .; CDR3: CASSYRRLGDEQYF
J: TRBJ2-7; V: TRBV28; size: .; CDR3: CASTPRGPRTGGYEQYF
J: TRBJ1-1; V: TRBV7-9; size: once; CDR3: CASSLAAPPKRAFF
J: TRBJ1-2; V: TRBV7-9; size: .; CDR3: CASSFDREVNYGYTF
J: TRBJ1-5; V: TRBV28; size: .; CDR3: CASSLAVGNQPQHF
J: TRBJ2-1; V: TRBV4-1; size: .; CDR3: CASSHSGSGTYLEQFF
J: TRBJ1-2; V: TRBV4-2; size: many; CDR3: CASSQDQGARYGYTF
J: TRBJ2-7; V: TRBV4-1; size: .; CDR3: CASSQSETSSYEQYF
J: TRBJ2-7; V: TRBV11-2; size: .; CDR3: CASSLSITDEQYF
J: TRBJ1-1; V: TRBV5-1; size: .; CDR3: CASSPEVGRNTEAFF
J: TRBJ1-5; V: TRBV19; size: .; CDR3: CASTPGTEGFQPQHF
J: TRBJ2-2; V: TRBV9; size: .; CDR3: CASSVGTSVNTGELFF